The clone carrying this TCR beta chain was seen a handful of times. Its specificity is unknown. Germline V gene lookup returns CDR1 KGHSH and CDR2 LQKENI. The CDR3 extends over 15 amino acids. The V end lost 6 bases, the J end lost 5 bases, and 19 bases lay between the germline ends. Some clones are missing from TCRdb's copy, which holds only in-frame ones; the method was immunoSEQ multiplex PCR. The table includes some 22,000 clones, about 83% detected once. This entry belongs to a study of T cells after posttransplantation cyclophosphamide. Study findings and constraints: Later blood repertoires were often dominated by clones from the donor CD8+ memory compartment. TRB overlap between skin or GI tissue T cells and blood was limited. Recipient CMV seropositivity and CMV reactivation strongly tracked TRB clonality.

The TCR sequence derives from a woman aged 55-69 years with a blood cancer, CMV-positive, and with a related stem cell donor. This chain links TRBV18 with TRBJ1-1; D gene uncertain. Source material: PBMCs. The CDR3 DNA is TGTGCCAGCTCCCCGATGGCATTCACGGGAACTGAAGCTTTCTTT. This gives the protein CASSPMAFTGTEAFF. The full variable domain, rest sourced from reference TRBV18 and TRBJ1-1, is NAGVMQNPRHLVRRRGQEARLRCSPMKGHSHVYWYRQLPEEGLKFMVYLQKENIIDESGMPKERFSAEFPKEGPSILRIQQVVRGDSAAYFCASSPMAFTGTEAFFGQGTRLTVV.